This T cell receptor beta chain was captured by sequencing in a study of blood T cell repertoires in COVID-19. Across the whole study: There were acute and convalescent COVID-19 samples, and they came from the United States, Italy and Spain. PBMCs, B-cell-depleted T cells, or T cells provided the cDNA or gDNA that made up the material.

Trimming took 6 bases from V and 1 from J; bases not matched to a gene: 7. The germline CDR1 and CDR2 sequences are MNHEY and SMNVEV (reference sequence). CDR3 length equals 16 residues. Original processing methods: The authors estimated nucleated cell counts from reference gene primer amplification. Only in-frame clones appear in the TCRdb table, and some are missing; sequencing was by immunoSEQ multiplex PCR. Clonal size and the V and J genes are those of that table, whereas D and trimming came from the DNA. The table includes 90,000 to 100,000 clones, about 80% detected once. V usage is TRBV27 and J usage is TRBJ2-2; TRBD1 matches at 8 bases. Material for sequencing was peripheral blood. The sequence was collected from a man in his 60s with acute or convalescent COVID-19. CDR3 protein: CASSRGGTGNTGELFF. The CDR3 region has the DNA TGTGCCAGCAGCCGAGGGGGGACAGGGAACACCGGGGAGCTGTTTTTT.